These 8 T cell receptor beta chains were sequenced from one sample in a study of cytomegalovirus exposure and HLA in healthy donors. PCR amplification relied on 60 Vbeta primers (plus 13 Jbeta primers). Only in-frame clones appear in the TCRdb table, and some are missing; sequencing was by immunoSEQ multiplex PCR. The sample holds tens of thousands of clones, 65% to 70% seen once. Material for sequencing was PBMCs. Source of these receptors: a man between 35 and 55 years old in good health and CMV-seropositive.

The V call is TRBV6-6, the J call TRBJ1-1, with 7 bases identical to TRBD1. Per germline, CDR1 MNHNY and CDR2 SVGAGI (reference sequence). The CDR3 contains 15 residues. Trimming cost V 0 bases and J 1 base; bases outside gene matches: 2. The CDR3 spells CASSYSRQGNTEAFF. The CDR3, as DNA: TGTGCCAGCAGTTACTCGAGACAGGGGAACACTGAAGCTTTCTTT.

The V call is TRBV29-1, the J call TRBJ1-2; D gene ambiguous. V shed 2 bases and J shed 4 bases, with 8 bases lying between them. CDR3 length: 12 amino acids. The germline V gene encodes CDR1 SQVTM and CDR2 ANQGSEA. CDR3 loop: CSVESPGYGYTF. CDR3 DNA: TGCAGCGTTGAAAGTCCCGGCTATGGCTACACCTTC.

V is TRBV6-5 and J is TRBJ2-2, with 7 bases lining up with TRBD2. CDR3 length: 16 amino acids. The junction had 6 bases not matched to a gene; V was cut back by 4 bases and J by 1 base. Germline CDR1 and CDR2: MNHEY and SVGAGI. CDR3 loop: CASSSPSGLNTGELFF. CDR3 bases: TGTGCCAGCAGTTCCCCTAGCGGCCTGAACACCGGGGAGCTGTTTTTT.

This chain uses TRBV27 with TRBJ2-3; 8 bases fit TRBD1. The CDR3 runs to 15 residues. With 6 bases clipped from V and 1 base from J, the junction kept 6 bases outside the gene matches. From germline, CDR1 is MNHEY and CDR2 SMNVEV (reference sequence). CDR3 region: CASRLTGVGTDTQYF. The CDR3 DNA is TGTGCCAGCAGACTGACAGGGGTCGGCACAGATACGCAGTATTTT.

This clone was counted only a few times. V gene TRBV28 combines with J gene TRBJ2-7; no clear D. The germline V and J ends were trimmed by 2 bases and 1 base, with 15 bases remaining between them. There are 16 residues in the CDR3. Germline loops: CDR1 MDHEN, CDR2 SYDVKM. The CDR3 loop is CASSLNPRRVSYEQYF. Written as DNA, the CDR3 is TGTGCCAGCAGTTTAAACCCGAGGCGTGTTTCCTACGAGCAGTACTTC.

The chain links TRBV7-8 to TRBJ1-5, with unresolved D. V lost 0 bases to trimming and J lost 0 bases, with 12 bases between them. Looked up from germline, CDR1 is SGHVS and CDR2 is FQNEAQ. This CDR3 spans 17 amino acids. CDR3 in DNA: TGTGCCAGCAGCTTAGCGGCGGGGTATTATAGCAATCAGCCCCAGCATTTT. It codes for CASSLAAGYYSNQPQHF. The full variable domain, completed using reference TRBV7-8 and TRBJ1-5, is GAGVSQSPRYKVAKRGQDVALRCDPISGHVSLFWYQQALGQGPEFLTYFQNEAQLDKSGLPSDRFFAERPEGSVSTLKIQRTQQEDSAVYLCASSLAAGYYSNQPQHFGDGTRLSIL.

On this clone: At one boundary the junction diverges from the germline segment, which might be a read error. The rearrangement links TRBV7-7 to TRBJ2-5; 8 nucleotides line up with TRBD1. Matching the DNA end better, TRBJ2-7 makes the J call doubtful. The length of the CDR3 is 13 residues. The germline V gene encodes CDR1 SSHAT and CDR2 FNYEAQ (reference sequence). The CDR3 is CASIGTGAYEQYF. The CDR3 DNA sequence: TGTGCTAGCATAGGGACAGGAGCCTACGAGCAGTACTTC.

The rearrangement links TRBV5-1 to TRBJ1-1; 9 bases fit TRBD1. With 5 bases clipped from V and 5 bases from J, the junction kept 7 bases outside the gene matches. Germline V gene sequence: CDR1 SGHRS, CDR2 YFSETQ. The CDR3 length is 14 residues. The DNA of the CDR3 is TGCGCCAGCAGTCCGGGACAGGGAGGAACTGAAGCTTTCTTT. This sequence encodes CASSPGQGGTEAFF.